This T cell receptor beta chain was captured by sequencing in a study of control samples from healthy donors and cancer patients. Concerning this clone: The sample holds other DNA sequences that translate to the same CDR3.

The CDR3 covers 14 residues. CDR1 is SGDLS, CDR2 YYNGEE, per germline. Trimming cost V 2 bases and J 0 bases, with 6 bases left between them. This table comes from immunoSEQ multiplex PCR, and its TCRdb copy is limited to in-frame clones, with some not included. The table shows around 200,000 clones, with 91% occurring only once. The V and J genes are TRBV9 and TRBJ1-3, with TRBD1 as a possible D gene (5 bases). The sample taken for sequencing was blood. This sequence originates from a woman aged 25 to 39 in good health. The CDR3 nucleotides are TGTGCCAGCAGCGTGGGGCCCTCTGGAAACACCATATATTTT. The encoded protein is CASSVGPSGNTIYF.